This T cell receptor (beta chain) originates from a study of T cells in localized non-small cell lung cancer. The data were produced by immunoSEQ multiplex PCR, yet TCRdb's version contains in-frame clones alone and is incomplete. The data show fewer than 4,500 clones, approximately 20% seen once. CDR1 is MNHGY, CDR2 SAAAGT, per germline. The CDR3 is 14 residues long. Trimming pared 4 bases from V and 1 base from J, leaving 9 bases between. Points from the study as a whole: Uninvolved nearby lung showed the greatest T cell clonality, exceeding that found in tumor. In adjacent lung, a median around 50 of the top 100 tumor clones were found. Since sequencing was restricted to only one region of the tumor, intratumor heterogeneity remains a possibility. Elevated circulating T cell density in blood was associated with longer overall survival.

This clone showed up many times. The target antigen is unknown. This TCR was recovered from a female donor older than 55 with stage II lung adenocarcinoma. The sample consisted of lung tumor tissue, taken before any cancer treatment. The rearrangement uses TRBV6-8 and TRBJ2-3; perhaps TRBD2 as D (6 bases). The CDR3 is CASSWRRGTDTQYF. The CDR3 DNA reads TGTGCCAGCAGTTGGCGGAGGGGCACAGATACGCAGTATTTT.